A selection of T cell receptor beta chains follows, all from one sample in a study of T cell repertoires in cytomegalovirus infection. Via MiXCR, TCRdb re-called the reads, giving one row per CDR3 protein. This sample has roughly 720,000 distinct CDR3 sequences, with approximately 40% found just once. Sequencing input: PBMCs. These receptors all come from a human donor in good health (CMV status not recorded). Some clones in this sample may be carry-over from other donors' samples. The CDR3 runs from the conserved cysteine through the conserved F or W. A D gene is named only where the DNA matches it firmly. Clone size is stated in some rows and not others, as once, few, many or a class when expanded.

d_call clone_size j_call v_call cdr3_aa cdr3_nt
TRBD1 NA TRBJ1-5 TRBV19 CASRKTGGSTQPQHF TGTGCCAGTAGGAAGACAGGGGGCTCTACTCAGCCCCAGCATTTT
NA NA TRBJ2-7 TRBV7-2 CASRLTGTGSYEQYF TGTGCCAGCAGACTGACCGGGACTGGCTCCTACGAGCAGTACTTC
NA many TRBJ1-2 TRBV12-3/TRBV12-4 CASSFRVGYGYTF TGTGCCAGCAGTTTCAGGGTCGGCTATGGCTACACCTTC
NA NA TRBJ2-3 TRBV3-1 CASSQDLRLPTDTQYF TGTGCCAGCAGCCAAGATCTCCGACTTCCCACAGATACGCAGTATTTT
NA many TRBJ1-5 TRBV7-2 CASSLDSGGNQPQHF TGTGCCAGCAGCTTAGATTCAGGGGGCAATCAGCCCCAGCATTTT
TRBD2 few TRBJ2-3 TRBV19 CASTIGLAEDTQYF TGTGCCAGTACCATCGGACTAGCGGAAGATACGCAGTATTTT
NA few TRBJ1-5 TRBV28 CASRPASEGPQHF TGTGCCAGCAGGCCGGCATCGGAGGGACCCCAGCATTTT
NA few TRBJ2-1 TRBV12-3/TRBV12-4 CASSSGRPLINEQFF TGTGCCAGCAGTTCGGGGCGGCCACTAATCAATGAGCAGTTCTTC
TRBD2 NA TRBJ2-1 TRBV5-1 CASAGGGSSYNEQFF TGCGCCAGCGCGGGGGGGGGAAGCTCCTACAATGAGCAGTTCTTC
TRBD1 NA TRBJ1-2 TRBV7-6 CASSPTGGGHGYTF TGTGCCAGCAGCCCCACAGGGGGAGGGCATGGCTACACCTTC